Listed here are 20 T cell receptor beta chains from one sample, sequenced in a study of CD8+ T cells in alopecia areata. Sample treatment: oral pan-JAK inhibitor, 5-10 mg twice daily. Investigators isolated RNA and reverse transcribed it into cDNA to act as the sequencing template. TCRdb keeps only in-frame clones here, not all; method: immunoSEQ multiplex PCR. The sample contains some 180,000 clones, around half of which appear only once. Specimen: CD8+ T cells sorted from blood, collected at week 24, from a patient treated with tofacitinib. These receptor sequences come from a human donor with alopecia areata.

V is TRBV5-1 and J is TRBJ1-2; D may be TRBD1 (6 bases). There are 15 residues in the CDR3. The V and J ends lost 1 base and 3 bases respectively, with 13 bases between them. CDR1 is SGHRS, CDR2 YFSETQ, per germline. CDR3 sequence: CASSLNNPGDYGYTF. The CDR3 DNA sequence: TGCGCCAGCAGCTTGAATAACCCAGGGGACTATGGCTACACCTTC. The complete variable domain, with remaining parts taken from reference TRBV5-1 and TRBJ1-2, reads KAGVTQTPRYLIKTRGQQVTLSCSPISGHRSVSWYQQTPGQGLQFLFEYFSETQRNKGNFPGRFSGRQFSNSRSEMNVSTLELGDSALYLCASSLNNPGDYGYTFGSGTRLTVV.

This clone was seen more than once but under ten times. V is TRBV6-6 and J is TRBJ1-5, with TRBD1 matching over 9 bases. Germline-derived CDR1 and CDR2 are MNHNY and SVGAGI (reference sequence). This CDR3 is 13 amino acids long. The trim removed 1 base at V and 10 bases at J, leaving 2 bases unmatched. The CDR3 nucleotides are TGTGCCAGCAGTTACTGGGACAGGGATCCCCAGCATTTT. Protein sequence: CASSYWDRDPQHF.

The V and J genes are TRBV13 and TRBJ2-1; either TRBD1 or TRBD2 may supply D (5 bases each). The CDR3 consists of 18 residues. Germline CDR1 is PRHDT and CDR2 is FYEKMQ (reference sequence). V lost 6 bases and J 2 bases, leaving 23 bases between the germline ends. CDR3 DNA: TGTGCCAGCAGTCTGGGGGAAGACCTAGGCCGAACCTACAATGAGCAGTTCTTC. It specifies CASSLGEDLGRTYNEQFF.

This clone was observed a handful of times. J is TRBJ2-2 and V is TRBV5-6; 8 bases map to TRBD1. J lost 7 bases, V lost 4 bases, and 6 bases had no gene match. The CDR3 totals 14 residues. CDR1 is SGHDT and CDR2 is YYEEEE in the germline V gene. DNA of the CDR3: TGTGCCAGCAGCAGGACAGGGTGGAACGGGGAGCTGTTTTTT. Translation gives CASSRTGWNGELFF.

The genes are TRBV4-1 and TRBJ2-7; D gene unclear. The CDR3 consists of 15 residues. CDR1 and CDR2 from the germline V gene are MGHRA and YSYEKL. V dropped 1 base and J dropped 0 bases, with 10 bases sitting between them. The CDR3 nucleotides read TGCGCCAGCAGCCAAGCCCCCGGGCCCTCCTACGAGCAGTACTTC. Residues: CASSQAPGPSYEQYF.

This chain uses TRBV4-3 with TRBJ2-1, with 9 nucleotides matching TRBD2. The CDR3 has 16 amino acids. Germline V gene sequence: CDR1 LGHNA, CDR2 YSLEER. Trimming took 0 bases from V and 7 from J; bases not matched to a gene: 7. This CDR3 reads CASSQDWASGENEQFF. The CDR3 bases are TGCGCCAGCAGCCAAGATTGGGCTAGCGGGGAGAATGAGCAGTTCTTC.

This rearrangement joins TRBV18 to TRBJ2-1, with D tentatively TRBD1 or TRBD2 (6 bases each). With 2 bases removed from V and 3 bases from J, the gap between germline ends came to 14 bases. The CDR3 covers 16 residues. CDR1 is KGHSH and CDR2 is LQKENI in the germline V gene. The DNA for the CDR3 is TGTGCCAGCTCACCATCGGGGGCTTGGGGCTACAATGAGCAGTTCTTC. It specifies CASSPSGAWGYNEQFF.

The V call is TRBV27, the J call TRBJ1-2, with 11 bases that match TRBD1. The CDR3 consists of 15 residues. The V gene end was trimmed by 3 bases and the J gene end by 8 bases; junction bases not matched to a gene: 8. Germline assignment: CDR1 MNHEY and CDR2 SMNVEV (reference sequence). The CDR3 nucleotides read TGTGCCAGCAGTTTTGGAGGGACAGGGGGTCGAGGCTACACCTTC. It encodes CASSFGGTGGRGYTF.

This chain links TRBV4-3 with TRBJ2-2; D is ambiguous. The germline V and J ends were trimmed by 1 base and 1 base, with 4 bases remaining between them. Per germline, CDR1 LGHNA and CDR2 YSLEER. The CDR3 contains 14 residues. CDR3 region: CASSQVGNTGELFF. The CDR3 DNA follows: TGCGCCAGCAGCCAAGTAGGGAACACCGGGGAGCTGTTTTTT.

About this clone itself: This sample includes further DNA sequences coding for the same CDR3. The J gene is TRBJ2-3, the V gene TRBV5-6, with unresolved D. The V end was cut by 3 bases, the J end by 2 bases, with 4 bases between. Looked up from germline, CDR1 is SGHDT and CDR2 is YYEEEE. The CDR3 covers 12 residues. The CDR3 region has the DNA TGTGCCAGCAGCTCTACCACAGATACGCAGTATTTT. Encoded protein: CASSSTTDTQYF.

DNA of the CDR3: TGTGCCAGCAGCGCGACTAGCGGGGAGGTCGCAGATACGCAGTATTTT. Its translation is CASSATSGEVADTQYF. This chain connects TRBV7-9 to TRBJ2-3; 11 nucleotides match TRBD2. Germline V lookup: CDR1 SEHNR, CDR2 FQNEAQ (reference sequence). Trimming cost V 5 bases and J 4 bases; bases outside gene matches: 8. The CDR3 runs to 16 residues.

The chain carries TRBV6-5 and TRBJ1-2; 7 bases are shared with TRBD1. Germline loops: CDR1 MNHEY, CDR2 SVGAGI. With 0 bases clipped from V and 7 bases from J, the junction kept 5 bases outside the gene matches. There are 14 residues in the CDR3. CDR3 sequence: CASSYSSGGRGYTF. The CDR3 bases are TGTGCCAGCAGTTACTCGTCAGGGGGTCGTGGCTACACCTTC.

This clone showed up just a few times. As DNA, the CDR3 is TGCGCCAGTGGCGAAAGGAACGGCTACGAGCAGTACTTC. Protein sequence: CASGERNGYEQYF. The chain carries TRBV10-2 and TRBJ2-7; D unresolved. The germline V and J ends were trimmed by 9 bases and 3 bases, with 15 bases remaining between them. This CDR3 contains 13 residues. Germline V CDR1 and CDR2: WSHSY, SAAADI.

About this clone itself: The sample has other DNA sequences that encode this CDR3 too. V and J are TRBV4-3 and TRBJ1-6, with TRBD1 matching over 9 bases. Trimming cost V 3 bases and J 6 bases; bases outside gene matches: 0. From germline, CDR1 is LGHNA and CDR2 YSLEER. The CDR3 contains 14 residues. CDR3 sequence: CASSQDRGNSPLHF. CDR3 nucleotides: TGCGCCAGCAGCCAGGACAGGGGTAATTCACCCCTCCACTTT.

This clone has a handful of counts. The gene calls are TRBV4-3 and TRBJ1-2, with D possibly TRBD1 on 5 matching bases. Between the trimmed V and J ends, which lost 0 bases and 5 bases, there was a span of 16 bases. Germline V CDR1 and CDR2: LGHNA, YSLEER. This CDR3 is 16 amino acids long. CDR3 residues: CASSQDGTGGRYGYTF. CDR3 DNA sequence: TGCGCCAGCAGCCAAGATGGAACAGGCGGGAGATATGGCTACACCTTC.

This rearrangement joins TRBV4-1 to TRBJ1-1, with D unresolved. This CDR3 is built from 15 residues. V was pared by 3 bases and J by 1 base, with 12 bases between. The V gene's germline CDR1 is MGHRA and CDR2 YSYEKL. Here the CDR3 DNA reads TGCGCCAGCAGCCATCAAATCGGTTCGAACACTGAAGCTTTCTTT. This sequence encodes CASSHQIGSNTEAFF.

This chain links TRBV27 with TRBJ1-1; D not resolved. The CDR3 runs to 13 residues. The V gene lost 0 bases and the J gene lost 4 bases, with 6 bases spanning the gap. Per germline, CDR1 MNHEY and CDR2 SMNVEV (reference sequence). The CDR3 protein is CASSLSVLTEAFF. In DNA, the CDR3 is TGTGCCAGCAGTTTATCGGTTCTCACTGAAGCTTTCTTT.

The chain couples TRBV2 to TRBJ2-7; D remains unclear. V lost 6 bases to trimming and J lost 4 bases, with 7 bases between them. CDR3 size: 11 residues. From germline, CDR1 is SNHLY and CDR2 FYNNEI. The DNA of the CDR3 is TGTGCCAGCAGCCTAGAATACGAGCAGTACTTC. This sequence encodes CASSLEYEQYF.

This clone was counted a single time. The rearrangement joins TRBV14 to TRBJ1-1; D not resolved. Trimming left V 1 base short and J 0 bases short, with 12 bases between. CDR1 and CDR2 (germline): SGHDN, FVKESK. This CDR3 region has 16 residues. The CDR3 is CASSQVRWGVNTEAFF. DNA for the CDR3: TGTGCCAGCAGCCAAGTCCGTTGGGGTGTGAACACTGAAGCTTTCTTT.

This chain joins TRBV4-1 and TRBJ2-7; D ambiguous. The CDR3 loop spans 14 amino acids. Trimming cost V 0 bases and J 3 bases, with 9 bases left between them. Looked up from germline, CDR1 is MGHRA and CDR2 is YSYEKL. The CDR3 nucleotides read TGCGCCAGCAGCCAAGAGGGCAAACACTACGAGCAGTACTTC. Its protein product is CASSQEGKHYEQYF.